This T cell receptor (beta chain) was identified in a study of blood T cell repertoires in COVID-19 (dated by TCRdb to between 2020 and 2021). With respect to the entire study: Collaborator samples came from the United States, Italy and Spain and covered acute and convalescent phases of COVID-19. Samples came from the ongoing ImmuneRACE study (first 160 participants) plus 1,254 subjects from 6 global collaborators. The repertoires were made available in a free public database intended to serve as a resource for research on the immune response to SARS-CoV-2. Sample metadata almost always included a de-identified subject ID, COVID-19 status, age in years and sex. The dataset comprised deeply sampled blood TCRbeta repertoires from subjects exposed to, actively infected with, or recovered from COVID-19. Where available, HLA class I and class II types were taken from metadata supplied by the sample provider and were not determined by assay-based typing. The material from the prospective study consisted of cDNA or gDNA derived from T cells, B-cell-depleted T cells, or PBMCs. Overall study results and their limits: The amount of clinical and demographic metadata varied by source and participant and was provided uncurated.

A note on this clone: Its specific antigen is unknown. Base-call qualities are not available, and no considerably larger clone is one nucleotide away.

The collaborating institutions used their own protocols to collect whole blood in K2EDTA tubes. For TCRbeta analysis, collaborators shipped samples as frozen whole blood, isolated PBMCs, or DNA extracted from either of those sample types. Inclusive of the bounding cysteine and phenylalanine, the CDR3 is 12 residues long. Only the CDR3 region is kept as DNA, spanning 36 bases read in frame from base 1. Taken from the germline V gene, the CDR1 and CDR2 loops are SGHTA and FQGNSA. V and J lose 1 base and 13 bases, and a span of 11 bases separates them. TCRbeta CDR3 regions were amplified from genomic DNA using the immunoSEQ Assay, a bias-controlled multiplex PCR. In the paper's pipeline: Nucleated cell counts per sample were estimated from amplification of reference gene primers within the assay. To quantify the absolute abundance of each unique TCRbeta CDR3 rearrangement, sequence reads were collapsed and filtered. For each sample, productive Simpson clonality was calculated as the square root of Simpson's diversity index over productive rearrangements. TCRdb took over this immuneACCESS table, retaining in-frame rearrangements with V and J assigned. Such tables are incomplete; in checked studies, under half of the missing clones stem from an unresolved V gene, and the remainder is unexplained. V and J calls and clone size are copied from that table; D and trimming were computed from the DNA. The sample table lists approximately 140,000 clones, 84% of them with a count of one. The ten largest clones capture just under 9% of the sample.

Sequenced input: peripheral blood. In this chain, TRBV7-2 is recombined with TRBJ2-1; there is no confident call for the D gene. This clonotype was obtained from a woman aged 80 or over in a cohort sampled during active or convalescent COVID-19. The DNA reads as follows: TGTGCCAGCAGCTTAGTTCTAGGTTCCCAGTTCTTC. Its coded protein is CASSLVLGSQFF. Supplemented by the reference TRBV7-2 and TRBJ2-1 proteins around the CDR3, the complete variable domain is GAGVSQSPSNKVTEKGKDVELRCDPISGHTALYWYRQSLGQGLEFLIYFQGNSAPDKSGLPSDRFSAERTGGSVSTLTIQRTQQEDSAVYLCASSLVLGSQFFGPGTRLTVL.